This is a list of T cell receptor beta chains from one sample in a study of siplizumab effects on memory and regulatory T cells. Data came from immunoSEQ multiplex PCR; TCRdb stores just in-frame clones and leaves some out. The profile covers around 100,000 clones, with 90% to 95% appearing a single time and around 0.3% taken by the ten largest. Material for sequencing was non-Treg CD4+ T cells sorted from blood. The receptors derive from a human donor in good health. Each CDR3 is given with its conserved first and last residue. A D gene is named only where the DNA matches it firmly. The size of a clone is reported for some rows only, either as once, few or many, or as a class for expanded clones.

v_call	cdr3_length	d_call	j_call	clone_size	cdr3_nt	cdr3_aa
TRBV19	16	.	TRBJ2-2	.	TGTGCCAGTATCCCAGGACAAGGCTGGTCCACCGGGGAGCTGTTTTTT	CASIPGQGWSTGELFF
TRBV10-3	12	.	TRBJ1-2	.	TGTGCCATCAGTGGACAGCTCTATGGCTACACCTTC	CAISGQLYGYTF
TRBV11-3	12	.	TRBJ2-1	.	TGTGCCAGCAGAGCGGACGGAACCGAGCAGTTCTTC	CASRADGTEQFF
TRBV5-4	16	TRBD2	TRBJ2-3	.	TGTGCCAGCAGCTTGGGACTAGCGGGGGGGACAGATACGCAGTATTTT	CASSLGLAGGTDTQYF
TRBV19	14	TRBD1	TRBJ2-1	.	TGTGCCACCAACGGACAGGGGGAGATCAATGAGCAGTTCTTC	CATNGQGEINEQFF
TRBV18	16	TRBD1	TRBJ2-7	.	TGTGCCAGCTCACCGCTTTCGGGACAGGGTACTTACGAGCAGTACTTC	CASSPLSGQGTYEQYF
TRBV11-2	11	.	TRBJ2-7	.	TGTGCCAGCAGTCCGGCCTACGAGCAGTACTTC	CASSPAYEQYF
TRBV7-3	16	TRBD2	TRBJ2-1	once	TGTGCCAGCAGCCCCCTAGCGGGAGGAACCTACAATGAGCAGTTCTTC	CASSPLAGGTYNEQFF
TRBV11-3	17	.	TRBJ2-5	.	TGTGCCAGCAGCTCCACTAGGCAGAAGAACGAACAAGAGACCCAGTACTTC	CASSSTRQKNEQETQYF
TRBV7-3	16	TRBD2	TRBJ2-1	.	TGTGCCAGCAGCTTAAAGGGGACTAGCGGGATGGGTGAGCAGTTCTTC	CASSLKGTSGMGEQFF
TRBV7-3	13	.	TRBJ2-2	.	TGTGCCAGCAGCATCACCCCGGGCGGGGAGCTGTTTTTT	CASSITPGGELFF
TRBV2	14	.	TRBJ2-5	.	TGTGCCAGCAGCGCCGGGACACCGAAAGAGACCCAGTACTTC	CASSAGTPKETQYF
TRBV7-6	15	TRBD2	TRBJ2-5	.	TGTGCCAGCAGCCGGGAGGGGGACCGCCAAGAGACCCAGTACTTC	CASSREGDRQETQYF
TRBV7-2	14	.	TRBJ2-2	.	TGTGCCAGCAGCAACCGAATAGCTACCGGGGAGCTGTTTTTT	CASSNRIATGELFF
TRBV2	14	.	TRBJ2-2	once	TGTGCCAGCAGTGAAGGATCGGGGCCCGGGGAGCTGTTTTTT	CASSEGSGPGELFF
TRBV19	13	.	TRBJ1-2	.	TGTGCCAGTAGTGCCCGGACAGCCTATGGCTACACCTTC	CASSARTAYGYTF